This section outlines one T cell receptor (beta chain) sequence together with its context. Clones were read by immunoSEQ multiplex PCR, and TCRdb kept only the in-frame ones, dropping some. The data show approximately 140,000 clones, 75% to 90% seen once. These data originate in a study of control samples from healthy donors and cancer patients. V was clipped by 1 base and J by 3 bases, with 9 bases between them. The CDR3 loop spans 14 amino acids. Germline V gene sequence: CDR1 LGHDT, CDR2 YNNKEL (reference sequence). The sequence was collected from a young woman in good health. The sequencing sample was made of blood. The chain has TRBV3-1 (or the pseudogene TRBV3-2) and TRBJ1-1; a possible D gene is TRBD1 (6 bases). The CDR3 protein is CASSQVDRYTEAFF. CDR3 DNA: TGTGCCAGCAGCCAAGTCGACAGGTACACTGAAGCTTTCTTT.